These T cell receptor beta chains were read from a single sample in a study of blood T cell repertoires in COVID-19. The table came from immunoSEQ multiplex PCR; TCRdb's copy has only in-frame clones and leaves some out. The sample includes 200,000 to 250,000 clones, around 89% seen only once; the top ten take roughly 3.7%. Sequencing input: PBMCs or T cells enriched from blood (not recorded which). These receptors were collected from a woman aged 18-29 years in a cohort exposed to, infected with or recovered from COVID-19 (not recorded which). CDR3s include the opening cysteine and the closing phenylalanine or tryptophan. Each record gives: clone size, D gene, J gene, V gene, CDR3 protein, CDR3 DNA. D genes are given only for firm matches. Some rows mark clone size as missing; the rest say once, few, many or name a class of expanded clone.

clone size: .
D gene: .
J gene: TRBJ2-2
V gene: TRBV19
CDR3 protein: CASRGGLTNTGELFF
CDR3 DNA: TGTGCCAGTAGGGGGGGTTTGACGAACACCGGGGAGCTGTTTTTT

clone size: .
D gene: TRBD2
J gene: TRBJ2-1
V gene: TRBV9
CDR3 protein: CASSARGGAYNEQFF
CDR3 DNA: TGTGCCAGCAGCGCCCGCGGGGGGGCCTACAATGAGCAGTTCTTC

clone size: .
D gene: .
J gene: TRBJ1-4
V gene: TRBV5-5
CDR3 protein: CASSFGRGDEKLFF
CDR3 DNA: TGTGCCAGCAGCTTTGGCAGGGGTGATGAAAAACTGTTTTTT

clone size: .
D gene: TRBD1
J gene: TRBJ1-2
V gene: TRBV6-5
CDR3 protein: CATTDGQGNYGYTF
CDR3 DNA: TGTGCCACCACGGACGGACAGGGAAACTATGGCTACACCTTC

clone size: .
D gene: TRBD2
J gene: TRBJ2-1
V gene: TRBV11-3
CDR3 protein: CASSSEASGGHEQFF
CDR3 DNA: TGTGCCAGCAGCTCGGAGGCTAGCGGGGGACATGAGCAGTTCTTC

clone size: .
D gene: .
J gene: TRBJ2-7
V gene: TRBV19
CDR3 protein: CASSIAGRSYEQYF
CDR3 DNA: TGTGCCAGTAGTATCGCGGGCCGGTCCTACGAGCAGTACTTC

clone size: .
D gene: TRBD2
J gene: TRBJ2-3
V gene: TRBV7-3
CDR3 protein: CASSPVAGATDTQYF
CDR3 DNA: TGTGCCAGCAGCCCTGTAGCGGGAGCGACAGATACGCAGTATTTT

clone size: .
D gene: TRBD1
J gene: TRBJ1-1
V gene: TRBV5-1
CDR3 protein: CASSLGQGITEAFF
CDR3 DNA: TGCGCCAGCAGCTTAGGACAGGGTATCACTGAAGCTTTCTTT

clone size: once
D gene: TRBD2
J gene: TRBJ2-1
V gene: TRBV11-3
CDR3 protein: CASSRGASGIYNEQFF
CDR3 DNA: TGTGCCAGCAGCCGAGGGGCTAGCGGGATCTACAATGAGCAGTTCTTC

clone size: .
D gene: TRBD1
J gene: TRBJ1-3
V gene: TRBV6-1
CDR3 protein: CASSADRALPGNTIYF
CDR3 DNA: TGTGCCAGCAGTGCGGACAGGGCCCTTCCCGGAAACACCATATATTTT

clone size: .
D gene: .
J gene: TRBJ1-5
V gene: TRBV6-5
CDR3 protein: CASSSGQYSNQPQHF
CDR3 DNA: TGTGCCAGCAGTTCCGGACAGTATAGCAATCAGCCCCAGCATTTT

clone size: .
D gene: .
J gene: TRBJ1-1
V gene: TRBV12-3/TRBV12-4
CDR3 protein: CASSLPGIEAFF
CDR3 DNA: TGTGCCAGCAGTTTACCAGGTATCGAAGCTTTCTTT

clone size: .
D gene: .
J gene: TRBJ1-1
V gene: TRBV9
CDR3 protein: CASSVGPPGMNTEAFF
CDR3 DNA: TGTGCCAGCAGCGTAGGCCCTCCGGGTATGAACACTGAAGCTTTCTTT

clone size: .
D gene: .
J gene: TRBJ1-3
V gene: TRBV28
CDR3 protein: CASTHTGLTGNTIYF
CDR3 DNA: TGTGCCAGCACCCATACAGGGTTAACTGGAAACACCATATATTTT

clone size: .
D gene: .
J gene: TRBJ2-1
V gene: TRBV7-3
CDR3 protein: CASSSSEYNEQFF
CDR3 DNA: TGTGCCAGCAGCTCCTCAGAATACAATGAGCAGTTCTTC

clone size: .
D gene: .
J gene: TRBJ2-1
V gene: TRBV24-1
CDR3 protein: CATSGRRDSGVNEQFF
CDR3 DNA: TGTGCCACCAGTGGGAGGCGGGACAGCGGTGTCAATGAGCAGTTCTTC

clone size: once
D gene: .
J gene: TRBJ1-1
V gene: TRBV3-1/TRBV3-2
CDR3 protein: CASSQADTEAFF
CDR3 DNA: TGTGCCAGCAGCCAAGCGGACACTGAAGCTTTCTTT

clone size: .
D gene: .
J gene: TRBJ1-2
V gene: TRBV3-1/TRBV3-2
CDR3 protein: CASSHSSGYTF
CDR3 DNA: TGTGCCAGCAGCCACTCGAGTGGCTACACCTTC

clone size: .
D gene: TRBD2
J gene: TRBJ2-3
V gene: TRBV19
CDR3 protein: CASTLAGGSLDTQYF
CDR3 DNA: TGTGCCAGTACCCTAGCGGGGGGCTCCTTAGATACGCAGTATTTT

clone size: .
D gene: .
J gene: TRBJ1-2
V gene: TRBV3-1/TRBV3-2
CDR3 protein: CASSQGGLGGYTF
CDR3 DNA: TGTGCCAGCAGCCAAGGGGGGCTTGGTGGCTACACCTTC

clone size: .
D gene: .
J gene: TRBJ1-2
V gene: TRBV23-1
CDR3 protein: CASSQSRSEQQGGYYGYTF
CDR3 DNA: TGCGCCAGCAGTCAATCAAGGAGCGAACAGCAGGGAGGGTACTATGGCTACACCTTC

clone size: few
D gene: TRBD2
J gene: TRBJ2-1
V gene: TRBV4-2
CDR3 protein: CASSPGTSGPTYNEQFF
CDR3 DNA: TGTGCCAGCAGCCCAGGGACTAGCGGGCCTACCTACAATGAGCAGTTCTTC

clone size: once
D gene: TRBD2
J gene: TRBJ2-1
V gene: TRBV11-2
CDR3 protein: CASSSFGLVDNEQFF
CDR3 DNA: TGTGCCAGCAGCTCGTTTGGACTAGTAGACAATGAGCAGTTCTTC

clone size: .
D gene: TRBD1
J gene: TRBJ1-2
V gene: TRBV18
CDR3 protein: CASSVGTDRRSNYGYTF
CDR3 DNA: TGTGCCAGCTCGGTTGGGACAGACCGGCGGAGTAACTATGGCTACACCTTC

clone size: .
D gene: .
J gene: TRBJ1-2
V gene: TRBV2
CDR3 protein: CASSEEHLDGYTF
CDR3 DNA: TGTGCCAGCAGTGAAGAACATCTAGATGGCTACACCTTC

clone size: .
D gene: .
J gene: TRBJ1-2
V gene: TRBV6-5
CDR3 protein: CASSLGQTNYGYTF
CDR3 DNA: TGTGCCAGCAGCCTAGGACAGACAAACTATGGCTACACCTTC

clone size: .
D gene: .
J gene: TRBJ1-2
V gene: TRBV21-1
CDR3 protein: CASSKERLLSYGYTF
CDR3 DNA: TGTGCCAGCAGCAAGGAGAGGCTACTCTCCTATGGCTACACCTTC

clone size: few
D gene: TRBD2
J gene: TRBJ2-7
V gene: TRBV10-1
CDR3 protein: CASLAAPLPPPLYEQYF
CDR3 DNA: TGCGCCAGCCTAGCGGCACCACTCCCTCCCCCACTATACGAGCAGTACTTC

clone size: .
D gene: .
J gene: TRBJ1-5
V gene: TRBV27
CDR3 protein: CASSRRQARSGNQPQHF
CDR3 DNA: TGTGCCAGCAGTCGCCGACAGGCTAGGTCGGGTAATCAGCCCCAGCATTTT